This is a list of T cell receptor beta chains from one sample in a study of circulating and synovial CD4+ cells in juvenile arthritis. Some clones are missing from TCRdb's copy, which holds only in-frame ones; the method was immunoSEQ multiplex PCR. This repertoire shows some 35,000 clones, just under 97% found once; its top ten account for approximately 0.17%. Input material: CD4+ T cells from blood. The receptors originated from a human donor with juvenile idiopathic arthritis. The CDR3 runs from the conserved cysteine through the conserved F or W. The order of the fields is clone size, J gene, D gene, V gene, CDR3 protein, CDR3 DNA. The D gene is left open where the match is weak. Rows give clone size only sometimes, using once, few, many, or a class for an expanded clone.

>NA|TRBJ2-7|TRBD1|TRBV30
CAQGQAFYEQYF
TGTGCTCAGGGACAGGCTTTCTACGAGCAGTACTTC
>NA|TRBJ1-5|NA|TRBV6-1
CASRRSGPQHF
TGTGCCAGCCGGCGTAGCGGTCCCCAGCATTTT
>once|TRBJ2-1|TRBD2|TRBV4-2
CASATLAAYNEQFF
TGTGCCAGCGCGACACTAGCGGCCTACAATGAGCAGTTCTTC
>NA|TRBJ2-2|NA|TRBV2
CASNQGRDTGELFF
TGTGCCAGCAACCAGGGTAGGGACACCGGGGAGCTGTTTTTT
>NA|TRBJ2-1|NA|TRBV7-9
CASSSLGASEQFF
TGTGCCAGCAGCTCCCTGGGGGCTAGTGAGCAGTTCTTC
>NA|TRBJ1-4|NA|TRBV28
CASTPSGLGEKLFF
TGTGCCAGCACCCCGAGCGGGCTTGGGGAAAAACTGTTTTTT
>NA|TRBJ2-1|NA|TRBV5-6
CASSLRRITVSYNEQFF
TGTGCCAGCAGCTTGAGGAGGATCACCGTCTCCTACAATGAGCAGTTCTTC
>NA|TRBJ1-1|TRBD1|TRBV7-2
CASSLVDRARNTEAFF
TGTGCCAGCAGCTTAGTGGACAGGGCAAGGAACACTGAAGCTTTCTTT
>NA|TRBJ2-7|TRBD2|TRBV5-3
CASTDSLAGVSEQYF
TGTGCCAGCACCGACTCCCTAGCGGGAGTGAGTGAGCAGTACTTC
>NA|TRBJ2-4|NA|TRBV5-1
CASSLGSSGAAKNIQYF
TGCGCCAGCAGCTTGGGGTCGAGTGGTGCGGCCAAAAACATTCAGTACTTC
>NA|TRBJ2-1|TRBD1|TRBV19
CASSIRQGPQFF
TGTGCCAGTAGTATCAGACAGGGTCCGCAGTTCTTC
>NA|TRBJ1-2|NA|TRBV6-4
CASSPQMGGNYGYTF
TGTGCCAGCAGCCCCCAGATGGGGGGTAACTATGGCTACACCTTC
>NA|TRBJ1-1|NA|TRBV18
CASSPRRADRTEAFF
TGTGCCAGCTCACCACGTCGAGCTGATCGGACTGAAGCTTTCTTT
>NA|TRBJ1-1|TRBD1|TRBV19
CASSRGDRATEAFF
TGTGCCAGTAGTAGGGGGGACAGGGCCACTGAAGCTTTCTTT
>NA|TRBJ2-7|NA|TRBV7-2
CASSLRGGDRHYEQYF
TGTGCCAGCAGCTTACGGGGCGGGGACAGACACTACGAGCAGTACTTC
>NA|TRBJ1-1|NA|TRBV11-3
CASSWGRGTEAFF
TGTGCCAGCAGCTGGGGGCGCGGGACTGAAGCTTTCTTT
>NA|TRBJ2-3|TRBD2|TRBV19
CASGPTIAGPGIDTQYF
TGTGCCAGTGGCCCCACCATAGCGGGTCCCGGGATAGATACGCAGTATTTT
>NA|TRBJ2-5|NA|TRBV11-1
CASSRLLGSQETQYF
TGTGCCAGCAGCCGACTTCTCGGCTCCCAAGAGACCCAGTACTTC
>NA|TRBJ2-5|TRBD2|TRBV19
CASGTSGTRGETQYF
TGTGCCAGCGGGACTAGCGGGACGAGGGGAGAGACCCAGTACTTC
>NA|TRBJ2-3|NA|TRBV4-2
CASSQHPAGRDGTDTQYF
TGTGCCAGCAGCCAACATCCCGCGGGGCGGGACGGCACAGATACGCAGTATTTT
>once|TRBJ2-3|TRBD1|TRBV27
CASSGQGYGTQYF
TGTGCCAGCTCGGGACAGGGATATGGTACGCAGTATTTT
>NA|TRBJ2-1|TRBD2|TRBV7-2
CASSLVSTSGGYNEQFF
TGTGCCAGCAGCTTAGTTTCGACTAGCGGGGGGTACAATGAGCAGTTCTTC
>NA|TRBJ1-5|NA|TRBV28
CASSPQASNQPQHF
TGTGCCAGCAGTCCCCAGGCCAGCAATCAGCCCCAGCATTTT